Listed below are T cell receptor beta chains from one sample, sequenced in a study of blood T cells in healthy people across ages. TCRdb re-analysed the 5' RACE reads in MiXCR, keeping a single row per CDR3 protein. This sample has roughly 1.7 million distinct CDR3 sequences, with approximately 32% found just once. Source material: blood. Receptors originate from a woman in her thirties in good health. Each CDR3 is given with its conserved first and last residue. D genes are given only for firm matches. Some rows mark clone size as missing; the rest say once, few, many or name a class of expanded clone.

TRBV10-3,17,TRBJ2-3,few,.,TGTGCCATCAGTGACGGTCGGGAGTCGCTATCATTGGGTACGCAGTATTTT,CAISDGRESLSLGTQYF
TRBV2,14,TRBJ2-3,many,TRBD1,TGCGCCAGCAGAGCTGGACAGGGGACAGATACGCAGTATTTT,CASRAGQGTDTQYF
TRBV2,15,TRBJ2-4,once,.,TGTGCCAGTTCCCCAGCGGGCCTAGCCAAAAACATTCAGTACTTC,CASSPAGLAKNIQYF
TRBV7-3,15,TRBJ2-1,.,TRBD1,TGTGCCAGCAGCCCCTGGCAGGGGGCTAGGGATGAGCAGTTCTTC,CASSPWQGARDEQFF
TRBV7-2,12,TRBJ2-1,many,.,TGTGCCAGCAGCTCTACTAGGTGGGAGCAGTTCTTC,CASSSTRWEQFF
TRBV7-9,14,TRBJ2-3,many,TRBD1,TGTGCCAGCAGCCCACAGGGGGTTACAGATACGCAGTATTTT,CASSPQGVTDTQYF
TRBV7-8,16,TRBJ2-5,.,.,TGTGCCAGCAGCCTTGATCCCGCGCAGTTCCAAGAGACCCAGTACTTC,CASSLDPAQFQETQYF
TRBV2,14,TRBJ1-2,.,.,TGTGCCAGCAGTGAGGGCCAGACTAACTATGGCTACACCTTC,CASSEGQTNYGYTF
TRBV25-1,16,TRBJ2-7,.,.,TGTGCCAGCAGCGGGATTGCACCTCCGTGCTCCTACGAGCAGTACTTC,CASSGIAPPCSYEQYF
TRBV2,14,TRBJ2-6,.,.,TGTGCCACCTGCCCCACCCTTGGGGCCAACGTCCTGACTTTC,CATCPTLGANVLTF
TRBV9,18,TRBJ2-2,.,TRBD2,TGTGCCAGCAGCGTCCATGAAGCGGGAGCGCTCAGCACCGGGGAGCTGTTTTTT,CASSVHEAGALSTGELFF
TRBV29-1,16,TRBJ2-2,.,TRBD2,TGCAGCGTTGTGTGGAGCGGGGCACCGAACACCGGGGAGCTGTTTTTT,CSVVWSGAPNTGELFF
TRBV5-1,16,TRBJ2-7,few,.,TGCGCCAGCAGCTTGGTAGCCCAGAGAGGACAATACGAGCAGTACTTC,CASSLVAQRGQYEQYF
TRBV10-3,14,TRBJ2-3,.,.,TGTGCCATGTCTAGCGTTAGAGTTGGAGATACGCAGTATTTT,CAMSSVRVGDTQYF
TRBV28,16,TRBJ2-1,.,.,TGTGCCAGCAGTGGGGCGCAGGAGAGCTCCTACAATGAGCAGTTCTTC,CASSGAQESSYNEQFF
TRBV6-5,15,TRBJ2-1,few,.,TGTGCCAGCAGTTACAGCGGGTCTACCTACAATGAGCAGTTCTTC,CASSYSGSTYNEQFF
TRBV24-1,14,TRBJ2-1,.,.,TGTGCCACCAGTGATTTGCAGGGACGTAGTGAGCAGTTCTTC,CATSDLQGRSEQFF
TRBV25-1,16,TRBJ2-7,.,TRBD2,TGTGCCAGCAGTGAATGGGTAACGGGGGGTGACTACGAGCAGTACTTC,CASSEWVTGGDYEQYF
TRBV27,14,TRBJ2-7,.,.,TGTGCCAGCAGTTTGGGAGGAGAGGATTACGAGCAGTACTTC,CASSLGGEDYEQYF
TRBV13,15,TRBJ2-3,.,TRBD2,TGTGCCAGCAGCCGGAGCGGGAGGGGCACAGATACGCAGTATTTT,CASSRSGRGTDTQYF
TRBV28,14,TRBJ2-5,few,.,TGTGCCAGCAGTTTAACGGGACGCCTAGAGACCCAGTACTTC,CASSLTGRLETQYF
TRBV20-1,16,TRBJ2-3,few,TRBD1,TGCAGTGCTAGAGAAAGGGACAGGGCTAGCACAGATACGCAGTATTTT,CSARERDRASTDTQYF
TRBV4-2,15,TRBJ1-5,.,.,TGTGCCAGCAGCCCTCGACAGGATAGCAATCAGCCCCAGCATTTT,CASSPRQDSNQPQHF
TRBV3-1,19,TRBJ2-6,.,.,TGTGCCAGCAGCCAAGTTTCTTCCTTCTCCAGCTCTGGGGCCAACGTCCTGACTTTC,CASSQVSSFSSSGANVLTF